Described below is a single TCR beta chain sequence and its context. Its antigen is currently not known. Qualities for individual bases were not recorded, and no much larger clone is one base off. The goal of deep resolution MiSeq sequencing was a depth between 1 in 1 million and 1 in 200,000 T cells, and coverage averaged 10x per clonotype. TCR beta libraries were generated with the immunoSEQ hsTCRB Kit. The original methods were these. The data were analyzed with ImmunoSEQ Analyzer and ImmunoSEQ Data Assistant, and V, D and J gene assignments followed IMGT definitions. Clonality, with values ranging from 0 to 1, was calculated as one minus the normalized Shannon entropy of productive rearrangement frequencies. Public clonotype analysis was restricted to overrepresented clonotypes comprising at least 0.05% of each patient's repertoire. About a dozen repertoires from age-matched healthy donors, obtained from immuneACCESS, served as clonality controls. TCRdb mirrors the immuneACCESS table, restricted to in-frame sequences. Some clones are absent from its copies; in checked studies, under half trace to an unresolved V gene, and the reason for the others is unknown. V, J and clone size reflect that table, while D and trimming were determined from the DNA. In this sample the table shows over 120,000 clones, about 78% of which occur a single time. About 5% of the sample belongs to the ten largest clones.

V is cut by 5 bases and J by 2 bases, and the space between the germline ends is 16 bases. The germline V gene (reference sequence) yields GTSNPN for CDR1 and SVGIG for CDR2. The CDR3, cysteine through phenylalanine, is 14 amino acids long. The entry retains the CDR3 DNA only, 42 bases that are in frame from base 1. The data were obtained in a study of cytotoxic CD8 clonotypes in ibrutinib-treated CLL (dated by TCRdb to about 2021). In terms of the full investigation: The cohort was composed of under 12 relapsed/refractory and about 16 treatment-naive patients; IGHV unmutated status was identified in 17 to 18 patients. Of the 85 to 90 participants in the trial, about two dozen had longitudinal samples available. An average of about 250,000 productive templates and tens of thousands of productive rearrangements was obtained per sample. Cryopreserved peripheral blood mononuclear cells were obtained before treatment, at response, and at either sustained remission or disease progression. Response samples were obtained after a median of roughly eleven months of treatment, with a range of about 6 to 40 months. Partial responses were observed in about 24 patients and complete responses in 2; after a median follow-up of 68 months, remission was maintained in roughly 14 patients and progression was observed in roughly twelve. All remission and progressive disease samples were collected while patients were still receiving ibrutinib.

Findings and caveats that apply to the study as a whole: Public clonotypes were rare and either shrank or stayed stable during treatment, and the rise in clonality at ibrutinib response reflected expansion of private clonotypes. Clonality increased at ibrutinib response, stayed stable in sustained remission, and fell back toward baseline at progression. Sampling times were not matched between patients in sustained remission and patients whose disease was progressing, and lymph node repertoires were not examined. Baseline clonality was found to be higher than that of age-matched healthy donors and was strongly correlated with circulating CD8+ T-cell counts.

The time point label of this sample denotes: approximately 25 months on ibrutinib. Approximately 2 micrograms of genomic DNA were extracted from cryopreserved PBMCs for TCR beta library preparation. Longitudinal blood samples from CLL patients receiving ibrutinib monotherapy were subjected to high-throughput TCR beta sequencing. Patients were enrolled in a phase 2 open-label single-center ibrutinib monotherapy trial. Rearrangement joined TRBV30 to TRBJ2-7; the D gene is perhaps TRBD1, from 6 matching bases. Sample: PBMCs, taken after 24 months of ibrutinib treatment. The TCR originated in a human donor with chronic lymphocytic leukemia. The CDR3 in this case is CAWQTQGGAYEQYF. The sequence in DNA is TGTGCCTGGCAAACACAGGGTGGGGCCTACGAGCAGTACTTC.